This T cell receptor (beta chain) was found in a study of T cell responses to AZD1222 COVID-19 vaccine. The germline CDR1 and CDR2 sequences are LGHNT and FRNRAP. The CDR3 is 16 residues long. Trimming removed 5 bases at V and 2 bases at J, with 16 bases between. Clones were sequenced by immunoSEQ multiplex PCR, and TCRdb holds only the in-frame ones, with some missing. In the table there are more than 140,000 clones, more than 85% of which are singletons. Comment on this clone: Its antigen is unknown.

General observations from the study: Two AZD1222 administrations were followed by greater Spike-specific TCR breadth and depth. Seropositive AZD1222 recipients at baseline numbered only 6 or 7. Variant regions that are unmutated are reportedly the target of nearly half of spike-specific TCRs. Repertoires in all cases were sampled only once the peak T cell response had passed.

This chain links TRBV12-5 with TRBJ1-3; D is unclear. This receptor was obtained from an adult in good health. The sequencing used peripheral blood, collected on day 0 of MenACWY control vaccination. This CDR3 reads CASGTTGLRTGNTIYF. CDR3 sequence (DNA): TGTGCTAGTGGTACAACCGGGCTCCGGACTGGAAACACCATATATTTT.